This T cell receptor (beta chain) was captured by sequencing in a study of CD8+ T cells in alopecia areata. The researchers isolated CD4+ and CD8+ T cells from PBMCs by sorting. Regarding this clone: Its antigen is undetermined.

Sequencing templates came from extracted RNA that was reverse transcribed into cDNA. Sequenced by immunoSEQ multiplex PCR; TCRdb stores in-frame clones only, minus some. This table holds 120,000 to 150,000 clones, about three fifths found once. In germline, CDR1 is SGDLS, CDR2 YYNGEE. Trimming took 3 bases from V and 7 from J; bases not matched to a gene: 5. The CDR3 extends over 14 amino acids. Study findings and constraints: Researchers report lesional scalp, most notably alopecia totalis/universalis, outstripped normal scalp in clonality. Scalp sample sequencing also detects resident alphabeta T cells of normal skin.

Sequencing was performed on CD8+ T cells sorted from blood. The rearrangement links TRBV9 to TRBJ2-7; 12 nucleotides match TRBD1. This TCR came from a human donor in good health. The DNA for the CDR3 is TGTGCCAGCAGCGCCCGGGACAGGGGGCAGGAGCAGTACTTC. Its translation is CASSARDRGQEQYF.